The clone carrying this TCR beta chain was seen at least ten times. The antigen is undetermined. This entry comes from a study of regulatory T cells in long-lasting Graves disease. Broader study findings: Accuracy may have suffered from the small sample size.

HTBI primers from iRepertoire and Arm-PCR of CDR3 regions yielded the TCR beta libraries. TCRdb itself ran the multiplex PCR reads through MiXCR, one entry per CDR3 protein. The table records roughly 500,000 distinct CDR3 sequences, about 13% of them present only once. Documented time point: newly diagnosed GD, antithyroid drugs for less than 3 months. Scientists built the TCR library using RNA that was extracted from PBMCs. Germline V gene data show CDR1 as SGHNT and CDR2 as YYREEE (reference sequence). This CDR3 is built from 16 residues. V trimming: 4 bases; J trimming: 4 bases; junction bases outside the gene matches: 9. These same records also appear under a second study, on T cells in Graves' hyperthyroidism and ophthalmopathy.

The receptor was isolated from a man under 40 with Graves disease. The rearrangement links TRBV5-4 to TRBJ1-1; 11 bases are shared with TRBD1. The sample in question was peripheral blood mononuclear cells (PBMCs), obtained at new diagnosis, from a patient treated with antithyroid drugs. The CDR3, as DNA: TGTGCCAGCAGCGCCGGACAGGGGGCGGGTGTCACTGAAGCTTTCTTT. It encodes CASSAGQGAGVTEAFF. The full variable domain, its missing parts supplied by reference TRBV5-4 and TRBJ1-1, is ETGVTQSPTHLIKTRGQQVTLRCSSQSGHNTVSWYQQALGQGPQFIFQYYREEENGRGNFPPRFSGLQFPNYSSELNVNALELDDSALYLCASSAGQGAGVTEAFFGQGTRLTVV.